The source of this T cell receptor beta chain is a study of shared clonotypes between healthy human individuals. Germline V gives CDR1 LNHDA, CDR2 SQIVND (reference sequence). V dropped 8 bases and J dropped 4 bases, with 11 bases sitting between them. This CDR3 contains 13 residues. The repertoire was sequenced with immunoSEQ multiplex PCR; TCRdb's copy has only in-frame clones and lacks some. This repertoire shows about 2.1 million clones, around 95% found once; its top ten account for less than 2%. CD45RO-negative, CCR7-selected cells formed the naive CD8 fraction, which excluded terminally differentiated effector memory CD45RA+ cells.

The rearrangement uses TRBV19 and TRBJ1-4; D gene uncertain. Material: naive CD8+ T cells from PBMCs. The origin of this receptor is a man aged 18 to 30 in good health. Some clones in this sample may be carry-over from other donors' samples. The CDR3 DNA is TGTGCCAGTTCAGCAATCCTTAATGAAAAACTGTTTTTT. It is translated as CASSAILNEKLFF.